This T cell receptor beta chain was observed in a study of technical replicates of blood from several donors. The CDR3 spans 16 residues. Germline V gene data show CDR1 as SGHRS and CDR2 as YFSETQ. The ends lost 2 bases at V and 1 base at J; junction bases unmatched: 8. The table came from immunoSEQ multiplex PCR; TCRdb's copy has only in-frame clones and leaves some out. The table lists about 80,000 clones, roughly 91% of them singletons. This chain joins TRBV5-1 and TRBJ1-2; 7 bases are a match to TRBD1. This clonotype was sampled from a human donor in good health. The sequenced sample consisted of T cells isolated from PBMCs. DNA for the CDR3: TGCGCCAGCAGCTTTATGGGGACAGACATTAACTATGGCTACACCTTC. The encoded protein is CASSFMGTDINYGYTF. The whole variable domain, filled in from reference TRBV5-1 and TRBJ1-2, reads KAGVTQTPRYLIKTRGQQVTLSCSPISGHRSVSWYQQTPGQGLQFLFEYFSETQRNKGNFPGRFSGRQFSNSRSEMNVSTLELGDSALYLCASSFMGTDINYGYTFGSGTRLTVV.